A single sample gave rise to the 21 T cell receptor beta chains below, sequenced in a study of multiple sclerosis patients with progressive multifocal leukoencephalopathy. The sample's time point: before natalizumab initiation. Profiling relied on immunoSEQ multiplex PCR, and the TCRdb table lists in-frame clones only, not all of them. This table holds about 30,000 clones, more than 85% found once. The material sequenced was PBMCs. Receptors originate from a young man with multiple sclerosis.

V gene TRBV30 combines with J gene TRBJ2-2; D may match TRBD1 or TRBD2 (6 bases each). CDR3 length: 13 amino acids. V was clipped by 2 bases and J by 6 bases, with 10 bases between them. Germline V gives CDR1 GTSNPN, CDR2 SVGIG (reference sequence). The CDR3 nucleotides read TGTGCCTGGAGTCCCGGGGGCGCCGGGGAGCTGTTTTTT. It yields the protein CAWSPGGAGELFF.

This clone occurred a few times. The rearrangement links TRBV6-1 to TRBJ1-2; maybe TRBD1 (5 bases). The CDR3 length is 14 residues. The V gene lost 6 bases and the J gene lost 0 bases, with 11 bases spanning the gap. The germline V gene encodes CDR1 MNHNS and CDR2 SASEGT. Here the CDR3 DNA reads TGTGCCAGCAGCCCCGGGGCCGCTAACTATGGCTACACCTTC. Its translation: CASSPGAANYGYTF.

The chain recombines TRBV30 with TRBJ2-7; a possible D gene is TRBD1 (6 bases). The germline V and J ends were trimmed by 5 bases and 6 bases, with 8 bases remaining between them. Germline V gene data show CDR1 as GTSNPN and CDR2 as SVGIG (reference sequence). This CDR3 has 10 amino acids. CDR3 in DNA: TGTGCCTGGGGACAGAGCGAGCAGTACTTC. Protein product: CAWGQSEQYF.

The chain links TRBV27 to TRBJ1-2; TRBD1 agrees at 10 bases. The germline V gene encodes CDR1 MNHEY and CDR2 SMNVEV (reference sequence). The length of the CDR3 is 15 residues. The V segment lost 6 bases and the J segment 1 base; nucleotides outside the gene matches: 5. The CDR3 nucleotides read TGTGCCAGCAGGACCCGGGACAGGGGTAACTATGGCTACACCTTC. This gives the protein CASRTRDRGNYGYTF.

This chain links TRBV5-1 with TRBJ1-2; D gene ambiguous. The CDR3 is 14 residues long. V was clipped by 3 bases and J by 6 bases, with 15 bases between them. Germline V lookup: CDR1 SGHRS, CDR2 YFSETQ. CDR3 protein: CASSYRQDSNGYTF. The CDR3 DNA reads TGCGCCAGCAGCTACAGACAAGACTCCAATGGCTACACCTTC.

The chain is built from TRBV19 and TRBJ2-3; weak D call: TRBD2 (6 bases). Germline CDR1 reads LNHDA; CDR2 reads SQIVND (reference sequence). V lost 1 base, J lost 0 bases, and 8 bases lay in between. CDR3 size: 15 residues. The CDR3 loop reads CASSIGAGSTDTQYF. In nucleotides, the CDR3 is TGTGCCAGTAGTATAGGTGCGGGGAGCACAGATACGCAGTATTTT.

V and J are TRBV7-9 and TRBJ2-6; no firm D call. Germline loops: CDR1 SEHNR, CDR2 FQNEAQ (reference sequence). The CDR3 runs to 15 residues. The ends were cut back, 5 bases at V and 0 bases at J, with 8 bases in the middle. CDR3: CASSHPGSGANVLTF. The CDR3 nucleotides are TGTGCCAGCAGCCATCCAGGCTCTGGGGCCAACGTCCTGACTTTC.

About this clone itself: The same CDR3 can be traced to other DNA sequences in this sample. V and J are TRBV9 and TRBJ2-1, with D possibly TRBD2 on 7 matching bases. Trimming left V 0 bases short and J 10 bases short, with 14 bases between. Looked up from germline, CDR1 is SGDLS and CDR2 is YYNGEE. The CDR3 runs 14 residues. The CDR3 sequence is CASSVDQRGGEQFF. The CDR3, as DNA: TGTGCCAGCAGCGTAGACCAAAGGGGGGGGGAGCAGTTCTTC.

Only one count was recorded for this clone. The chain joins TRBV18 to TRBJ2-3; D is undetermined. CDR1 is KGHSH and CDR2 is LQKENI in the germline V gene. V was clipped by 0 bases and J by 3 bases, with 7 bases between them. CDR3 length: 14 residues. The CDR3 is CASSPPAMTDTQYF. The CDR3 DNA is TGTGCCAGCTCACCACCAGCTATGACAGATACGCAGTATTTT.

The V gene is TRBV5-1, the J gene TRBJ2-3, with TRBD1 identical over 7 bases. Germline CDR1 and CDR2: SGHRS and YFSETQ. There are 14 residues in the CDR3. Germline trimming cut 5 bases from V and 8 bases from J; bases unmatched to any gene: 11. CDR3 in amino acids: CASSRETGMGTQYF. In DNA, the CDR3 is TGCGCCAGCAGTCGCGAGACAGGGATGGGTACGCAGTATTTT.

This clone was detected once. The chain joins TRBV6-1 to TRBJ1-1, with TRBD1 matching 9 bases. CDR1 and CDR2 (germline): MNHNS, SASEGT. The J segment lost 7 bases and the V segment lost 6 bases, leaving 3 bases of the junction unmatched. The CDR3 is 12 amino acids. The CDR3 reads CASSMDRGEAFF. The DNA of the CDR3 is TGTGCCAGCAGCATGGACAGGGGTGAAGCTTTCTTT.

This clone has a single count. This chain uses TRBV4-3 with TRBJ1-1, with D perhaps matching TRBD1 (6 bases). The CDR3 is 16 residues long. The V and J ends lost 0 bases and 5 bases respectively, with 16 bases between them. Germline assignment: CDR1 LGHNA and CDR2 YSLEER. The CDR3 spells CASSQDSPGVWTEAFF. In DNA, the CDR3 is TGCGCCAGCAGCCAAGATTCTCCAGGGGTTTGGACTGAAGCTTTCTTT.

This rearrangement joins TRBV7-8 to TRBJ2-2; D gene uncertain. The CDR3 sequence is 16 residues long. Trimming shortened V by 1 base and J by 2 bases, and 11 bases separated the two germline ends. Germline V gives CDR1 SGHVS, CDR2 FQNEAQ. DNA of the CDR3: TGTGCCAGCAGCTTAGGCCGGGTCCTAAACACCGGGGAGCTGTTTTTT. The encoded protein is CASSLGRVLNTGELFF.

This clone has a handful of counts. The rearrangement links TRBV27 to TRBJ2-2; 11 bases align to TRBD2. Germline V gene sequence: CDR1 MNHEY, CDR2 SMNVEV (reference sequence). The CDR3 length is 17 residues. The V gene end was trimmed by 2 bases and the J gene end by 4 bases; junction bases not matched to a gene: 6. CDR3 in DNA: TGTGCCAGCAGTTTAATAGCGGGAGGGCGGGGCACCGGGGAGCTGTTTTTT. Translating gives CASSLIAGGRGTGELFF.

The rearrangement joins TRBV7-8 to TRBJ2-7; 7 bases agree with TRBD2. Looked up from germline, CDR1 is SGHVS and CDR2 is FQNEAQ. The ends lost 4 bases at V and 6 bases at J; junction bases unmatched: 3. The CDR3 consists of 12 residues. CDR3 nucleotide sequence: TGTGCCAGCAGCTATACTAGCGTCGAGCAGTACTTC. This translates into CASSYTSVEQYF.

V usage is TRBV4-1 and J usage is TRBJ1-5, with TRBD1 matching 7 bases. CDR1 is MGHRA and CDR2 is YSYEKL in the germline V gene. Trimming removed 3 bases from V and 4 bases from J; junction bases left unmatched: 6. There are 15 residues in the CDR3. DNA of the CDR3: TGCGCCAGCAGCCACAGGGACAGCCCGAATCAGCCCCAGCATTTT. This translates into CASSHRDSPNQPQHF.

The rearrangement uses TRBV5-6 and TRBJ1-2, with TRBD1 matching over 9 bases. J lost 4 bases, V lost 0 bases, and 4 bases had no gene match. CDR1 and CDR2 from the germline V gene are SGHDT and YYEEEE. The CDR3 has 15 residues. CDR3 bases: TGTGCCAGCAGCTTGGCCGGGACAGGGTTCTATGGCTACACCTTC. Protein: CASSLAGTGFYGYTF.

The chain joins TRBV5-4 to TRBJ2-7; TRBD2 aligns across 12 bases. Germline values: CDR1 SGHNT, CDR2 YYREEE (reference sequence). CDR3 size: 14 residues. V shed 4 bases, J shed 3 bases, and the junction held 2 bases outside the gene matches. CDR3 loop: CASSPGLAGYEQYF. CDR3 DNA sequence: TGTGCCAGCAGCCCGGGACTAGCGGGCTACGAGCAGTACTTC.

The chain couples TRBV9 to TRBJ2-5; 11 positions agree with TRBD2. CDR1 and CDR2 from the germline V gene are SGDLS and YYNGEE. V shed 0 bases, J shed 5 bases, and the junction held 18 bases outside the gene matches. The CDR3 covers 20 residues. CDR3 sequence (DNA): TGTGCCAGCAGCGTAGCTACGGGGGGACTAGCGGAGGGGTTTTGGGAGACCCAGTACTTC. Amino acid sequence: CASSVATGGLAEGFWETQYF.

This chain links TRBV5-1 with TRBJ1-2; 8 positions agree with TRBD1. This CDR3 spans 15 amino acids. The germline V gene encodes CDR1 SGHRS and CDR2 YFSETQ. V trimming: 2 bases; J trimming: 0 bases; junction bases outside the gene matches: 3. The CDR3 DNA reads as TGCGCCAGCAGCTTACAGGGGGATTCTAACTATGGCTACACCTTC. Translation gives CASSLQGDSNYGYTF.

The rearrangement links TRBV20-1 to TRBJ1-1; no clear D. The length of the CDR3 is 11 residues. Trimming took off 6 bases at V and 1 base at J, with 6 bases between the two ends. Per the germline V gene, CDR1 is DFQATT and CDR2 is SNEGSKA (reference sequence). CDR3 bases: TGCAGTGCGGTTGGGAACACTGAAGCTTTCTTT. Amino acid sequence: CSAVGNTEAFF.